One and the same sample provided the 25 T cell receptor beta chains below, sequenced in a study of cytomegalovirus exposure and HLA in healthy donors. PCR involved 60 Vbeta and 13 Jbeta primers. The assay was immunoSEQ multiplex PCR, and TCRdb's table has in-frame clones only and misses some. Among about 200,000 clones listed, about 81% were seen once. Sequencing was done on a sample of PBMCs. These receptors originate from a woman aged 35 to 49 in good health and CMV-seronegative.

This rearrangement joins TRBV7-9 to TRBJ1-2; 7 bases align to TRBD1. Germline V gene data show CDR1 as SEHNR and CDR2 as FQNEAQ (reference sequence). The CDR3 runs 16 residues. After removal of 1 base from V and 2 bases from J, the junction contained 7 bases not matched to a gene. CDR3 sequence reads: CASSLGAGQPNYGYTF. The CDR3 DNA reads TGTGCCAGCAGCTTAGGTGCGGGACAGCCCAACTATGGCTACACCTTC. Full variable domain (missing parts from reference TRBV7-9 and TRBJ1-2): DTGVSQNPRHKITKRGQNVTFRCDPISEHNRLYWYRQTLGQGPEFLTYFQNEAQLEKSRLLSDRFSAERPKGSFSTLEIQRTEQGDSAMYLCASSLGAGQPNYGYTFGSGTRLTVV.

CDR3 sequence: CASSLGRDSLEKLFF. The CDR3 coding sequence is TGCGCCAGCAGCTTGGGTCGGGACAGCCTCGAAAAACTGTTTTTT. This sequence joins TRBV5-1 and TRBJ1-4; 7 bases are shared with TRBD1. The CDR3 runs 15 residues. Trimming removed 0 bases from V and 8 bases from J; junction bases left unmatched: 7. Germline loops: CDR1 SGHRS, CDR2 YFSETQ.

The chain employs TRBV27 and TRBJ2-5, with TRBD1 matching over 7 bases. The CDR3 is 16 residues long. Germline CDR1 and CDR2: MNHEY and SMNVEV (reference sequence). The trim removed 6 bases at V and 2 bases at J, leaving 12 bases unmatched. CDR3 sequence (DNA): TGTGCCAGCAGGCTAGGGGGCAGTGGGAAACAAGAGACCCAGTACTTC. Translation gives CASRLGGSGKQETQYF.

The CDR3 nucleotides are TGTGCCAGCAGCTTAGAAGGGGGCGGCTACGAGCAGTACTTC. Its translation is CASSLEGGGYEQYF. V and J are TRBV7-6 and TRBJ2-7; 7 nucleotides agree with TRBD1. The CDR3 extends over 14 amino acids. The germline V gene encodes CDR1 SGHVS and CDR2 FNYEAQ. With 1 base clipped from V and 3 bases from J, the junction kept 3 bases outside the gene matches. Full variable domain (missing parts from reference TRBV7-6 and TRBJ2-7): GAGVSQSPRYKVTKRGQDVALRCDPISGHVSLYWYRQALGQGPEFLTYFNYEAQQDKSGLPNDRFSAERPEGSISTLTIQRTEQRDSAMYRCASSLEGGGYEQYFGPGTRLTVT.

In this sample, this clone turned up a few times. This chain links TRBV27 with TRBJ1-1; 11 bases agree with TRBD1. The CDR3 covers 14 residues. Germline V gene lookup returns CDR1 MNHEY and CDR2 SMNVEV (reference sequence). Trimming removed 5 bases from V and 6 bases from J; junction bases left unmatched: 5. CDR3 in amino acids: CASSRDRGSPEAFF. As DNA, the CDR3 is TGTGCCAGCAGTCGGGACAGGGGGTCCCCTGAAGCTTTCTTT.

This clone was recorded only once. This rearrangement joins TRBV5-1 to TRBJ2-1; 10 bases fit TRBD2. V was clipped by 3 bases and J by 9 bases; unmatched bases: 12. Germline V gives CDR1 SGHRS, CDR2 YFSETQ. The length of the CDR3 is 16 residues. The CDR3 nucleotides are TGCGCCAGCAGCTCGGCCGCCGGGACTAGCGTCACTGAGCAGTTCTTC. Translating it yields CASSSAAGTSVTEQFF. Based on the CDR3 plus reference TRBV5-1 and TRBJ2-1, the full variable domain is KAGVTQTPRYLIKTRGQQVTLSCSPISGHRSVSWYQQTPGQGLQFLFEYFSETQRNKGNFPGRFSGRQFSNSRSEMNVSTLELGDSALYLCASSSAAGTSVTEQFFGPGTRLTVL.

The V and J genes are TRBV4-1 and TRBJ2-7, with D tentatively TRBD1 (6 bases). CDR3 size: 15 residues. Germline V lookup: CDR1 MGHRA, CDR2 YSYEKL. With 4 bases removed from V and 0 bases from J, the gap between germline ends came to 13 bases. Here the CDR3 reads CASSRNTGSSYEQYF. For the CDR3, the DNA is TGCGCCAGCAGCCGTAACACAGGGAGCTCCTACGAGCAGTACTTC.

This sequence joins TRBV9 and TRBJ1-2; 7 nucleotides align to TRBD1. The CDR3 runs to 16 residues. In germline, CDR1 is SGDLS, CDR2 YYNGEE. V was pared by 0 bases and J by 1 base, with 6 bases of the junction left unmatched. This chain's CDR3 is CASSVGGQLNNYGYTF. Here the CDR3 DNA reads TGTGCCAGCAGCGTAGGGGGACAGCTAAATAACTATGGCTACACCTTC.

The V call is TRBV28, the J call TRBJ2-7; TRBD2 is a possible D gene (5 bases). Germline CDR1 MDHEN, CDR2 SYDVKM. The germline V and J ends were trimmed by 5 bases and 2 bases, with 10 bases remaining between them. The CDR3 consists of 13 residues. Here the CDR3 reads CASSKTTPYEQYF. CDR3 bases: TGTGCCAGCAGTAAGACTACTCCCTACGAGCAGTACTTC.

CDR3 loop: CSVELGGSAYEQYF. The CDR3, as DNA: TGCAGCGTTGAATTAGGGGGTTCGGCCTACGAGCAGTACTTC. This rearrangement joins TRBV29-1 to TRBJ2-5, with a tentative D call TRBD1 (6 bases). The assigned J gene may be wrong: the sequence end matches TRBJ2-7 better. Germline CDR1 and CDR2: SQVTM and ANQGSEA. This CDR3 has 14 residues.

This chain links TRBV21-1 with TRBJ1-4; TRBD1 is the table's D call, not checked against the DNA. TRBV21-1 is termed a pseudogene. This CDR3 region has 16 residues. DNA of the CDR3: TGTGCCAGCAGCAAAGAGCCGGCGACAGGGCGTGAAAAACTGTTTTTT. Translated: CASSKEPATGREKLFF.

The chain employs TRBV18 and TRBJ2-7; D possibly corresponds to TRBD2 (6 bases). The CDR3 is made up of 17 amino acids. Trimming stripped 0 bases from V and 3 bases from J, with 18 bases between. Germline values: CDR1 KGHSH, CDR2 LQKENI. The CDR3 sequence: CASSPPFPGLISYEQYF. CDR3 coding DNA: TGTGCCAGCTCACCACCGTTTCCTGGACTAATTAGCTACGAGCAGTACTTC.

V is TRBV7-9 and J is TRBJ2-5; D ambiguous. Trimming took 1 base from V and 5 from J, leaving 8 bases between them. This CDR3 spans 13 amino acids. CDR1 SEHNR and CDR2 FQNEAQ come from the germline V gene (reference sequence). The CDR3 DNA follows: TGTGCCAGCAGCTTAGGTCACCGGGAGACCCAGTACTTC. This gives the protein CASSLGHRETQYF.

This rearrangement joins TRBV18 to TRBJ1-5, with TRBD1 matching 7 bases. The CDR3 sequence is 15 residues long. V dropped 5 bases and J dropped 5; count of bases not matched to a gene: 9. Germline V gene lookup returns CDR1 KGHSH and CDR2 LQKENI. Here the CDR3 DNA reads TGTGCCAGCTCATCCGTGGAGACAGGGTATCAGCCCCAGCATTTT. Translating it yields CASSSVETGYQPQHF.

This clone was recorded once. This chain uses TRBV10-1 with TRBJ2-7; possible D gene TRBD1, 5 bases. Per germline, CDR1 WNHNN and CDR2 SYGVQD (reference sequence). There are 12 residues in the CDR3. V was clipped by 3 bases and J by 4 bases, with 7 bases between them. The CDR3 coding sequence is TGCGCCAGCAGTGAACCAGGGTACGAGCAGTACTTC. Translating gives CASSEPGYEQYF.

The chain combines TRBV30 with TRBJ1-5; a weak D match, TRBD1 (5 bases). CDR1 and CDR2 from the germline V gene are GTSNPN and SVGIG (reference sequence). The ends were cut back, 3 bases at V and 7 bases at J, with 16 bases in the middle. This CDR3 contains 14 residues. The CDR3 is CAWRGVGVQQPQHF. CDR3 nucleotide sequence: TGTGCCTGGAGAGGGGTTGGGGTTCAGCAGCCCCAGCATTTT.

The V gene is TRBV11-2, the J gene TRBJ1-3, with TRBD1 matching 7 bases. There are 17 residues in the CDR3. CDR1 and CDR2 (germline): SGHAT, FQNNGV. V shed 4 bases and J 3 bases; nucleotides not matched to a gene: 12. The CDR3 spells CASSSMGTRGLGNTIYF. In DNA, the CDR3 is TGTGCCAGCAGCTCCATGGGGACAAGGGGGCTTGGAAACACCATATATTTT.

V usage is TRBV9 and J usage is TRBJ2-5; D perhaps matches TRBD1 (6 bases). The DNA end favors TRBJ2-7, so the J call may be wrong. Germline-derived CDR1 and CDR2 are SGDLS and YYNGEE. This CDR3 has 13 residues. The CDR3 sequence: CASGRQESYEQYF. For the CDR3, the DNA is TGTGCCAGCGGTAGACAGGAATCCTACGAGCAGTACTTC.

V is TRBV6-5 and J is TRBJ2-2, with D hard to call. CDR1 MNHEY and CDR2 SVGAGI come from the germline V gene. The CDR3 is made up of 12 amino acids. Trimming took off 8 bases at V and 4 bases at J, with 8 bases between the two ends. CDR3 in DNA: TGTGCCAGCTTTCGAGGCACCGGGGAGCTGTTTTTT. This translates into CASFRGTGELFF.

The chain carries TRBV28 and TRBJ1-1; no firm D call. The germline V and J ends were trimmed by 10 bases and 6 bases, with 18 bases remaining between them. There are 13 residues in the CDR3. Per germline, CDR1 MDHEN and CDR2 SYDVKM. The CDR3 region is CATLRGSKSEAFF. CDR3 bases: TGTGCCACCCTCCGAGGGTCTAAATCTGAAGCTTTCTTT.

The chain couples TRBV5-1 to TRBJ2-3, with D tentatively TRBD2 (6 bases). The V end lost 0 bases, the J end lost 7 bases, and 12 bases lay between the germline ends. The CDR3 runs 14 residues. From germline, CDR1 is SGHRS and CDR2 YFSETQ. The CDR3 DNA is TGCGCCAGCAGCTTGGTCGGGAGTGGGTATACGCAGTATTTT. Its protein is CASSLVGSGYTQYF.

The chain links TRBV4-1 to TRBJ2-7, with unresolved D. The CDR3 consists of 14 residues. Germline values: CDR1 MGHRA, CDR2 YSYEKL. Trimming left V 4 bases short and J 2 bases short, with 12 bases between. The CDR3 DNA follows: TGCGCCAGCAGCCTGGGCATAGGTCCCTACGAGCAGTACTTC. It codes for CASSLGIGPYEQYF.

The chain has TRBV20-1 and TRBJ2-7; tentatively, D is TRBD1 (5 bases). Germline V gives CDR1 DFQATT, CDR2 SNEGSKA (reference sequence). The CDR3 covers 11 residues. V lost 6 bases and J lost 0, with 6 bases in between. CDR3 coding DNA: TGCAGTGCCAGGGACTCCTACGAGCAGTACTTC. It encodes CSARDSYEQYF.

This clone showed up just once. The chain is built from TRBV29-1 and TRBJ1-2; 10 nucleotides align to TRBD1. V gave up 7 bases and J gave up 8 bases; unmatched junction bases: 10. The V gene's germline CDR1 is SQVTM and CDR2 ANQGSEA. The CDR3 consists of 13 residues. The CDR3 bases are TGCAGCGCCAGTCCGGGACAGGGGACGGGCTACACCTTC. It yields the protein CSASPGQGTGYTF.

Details on this clone: Sequence at one end of the junction differs from germline and may be a read error. The chain links TRBV6-1 to TRBJ1-1, with 9 bases lining up with TRBD1. Germline V lookup: CDR1 MNHNS, CDR2 SASEGT. This CDR3 region has 18 residues. This CDR3 reads CASTEQGAGVLMNTEAFF. The CDR3 DNA reads TGTGCCAGCACTGAACAGGGGGCGGGAGTTTTGATGAACACTGAAGCTTTCTTT.